The sequence of this TCR beta chain was determined in a study of shared clonotypes between healthy human individuals. Study-wide results and limits: The diversity represented, both genetic and in exposure history, was limited by few donors.

200 ng DNA, 25,000 to 35,000 T cell genomes, went into each sorted-subset replicate PCR. The table came from immunoSEQ multiplex PCR; TCRdb's copy has only in-frame clones and leaves some out. In the table there are roughly 2.1 million clones, approximately 94% of which are singletons. Germline V gene lookup returns CDR1 SGDLS and CDR2 YYNGEE. Trimming pared 0 bases from V and 2 bases from J, leaving 12 bases between. The CDR3 has 15 residues. CD8 cells classed as naive were CD45RO-negative and positively selected for CCR7, excluding terminally differentiated effector memory CD45RA+ cells. Healthy adults negative for HIV, lacking recent acute infections or vaccinations, served as donors. As concerns this clone: Its antigen is undetermined.

Source material: naive CD8+ T cells from PBMCs. The chain couples TRBV9 to TRBJ2-7; maybe TRBD1 (5 bases). The clonotype comes from a man aged 18 to 35 in good health. Some clones in this sample may be carry-over from other donors' samples. The CDR3 sequence: CASSVEAGQAYEQYF. The CDR3 DNA is TGTGCCAGCAGCGTAGAGGCAGGGCAAGCCTACGAGCAGTACTTC.